Listed here are 14 T cell receptor beta chains from one sample, sequenced in a study of blood T cell repertoires in COVID-19. TCRdb's copy holds only in-frame clones and misses some; the assay was immunoSEQ multiplex PCR. The repertoire holds roughly 200,000 clones, with around 84% as singletons. The sequenced material came from PBMCs or T cells enriched from blood (not recorded which). The receptor source for this set is a man aged 35-49 years who had recovered from COVID-19.

The CDR3: CATEVLAGGPTSYNEQFF. The CDR3 bases are TGTGCCACCGAGGTACTAGCGGGAGGGCCAACGAGTTACAATGAGCAGTTCTTC. J is TRBJ2-1 and V is TRBV10-3; 13 positions agree with TRBD2. V lost 10 bases and J lost 4; bases outside the gene matches: 16. The CDR3 has 18 amino acids. Germline values: CDR1 ENHRY, CDR2 SYGVKD.

This CDR3 reads CASSPGTVAYEQYF. CDR3 bases: TGTGCCAGCAGTCCCGGGACAGTAGCCTACGAGCAGTACTTC. The chain is built from TRBV11-3 and TRBJ2-7; 7 bases line up with TRBD1. Germline CDR1 and CDR2: SGHNT and YENEEA. V was clipped by 6 bases and J by 2 bases; unmatched bases: 7. The CDR3 totals 14 residues.

The chain employs TRBV29-1 and TRBJ2-7, with a weak D call TRBD1 (5 bases). Per germline, CDR1 SQVTM and CDR2 ANQGSEA. This CDR3 is 11 amino acids long. V was shortened by 5 bases and J by 3 bases, with 8 bases between the two germline ends. CDR3 in DNA: TGCAGCGTTACACAGGACTACGAGCAGTACTTC. Amino acid sequence: CSVTQDYEQYF.

J is TRBJ2-7 and V is TRBV28; no firm D call. The V and J ends lost 6 bases and 3 bases respectively, with 12 bases between them. Germline CDR1 MDHEN, CDR2 SYDVKM. The CDR3 contains 13 residues. The CDR3 nucleotides are TGTGCCAGCAGACTGTCTTATTACTACGAGCAGTACTTC. Its translation: CASRLSYYYEQYF.

This sequence joins TRBV2 and TRBJ2-7; 7 nucleotides align to TRBD2. CDR3 length equals 19 residues. V gave up 6 bases and J gave up 3 bases; unmatched junction bases: 23. The V gene's germline CDR1 is SNHLY and CDR2 FYNNEI. The DNA of the CDR3 is TGTGCCAGCAGGAGGGAGGAGGGACTAACCTTCGTTCATGACTACGAGCAGTACTTC. This codes for CASRREEGLTFVHDYEQYF.

The V call is TRBV4-1, the J call TRBJ2-7; no clear D. V lost 1 base and J 6 bases, leaving 19 bases between the germline ends. The CDR3 totals 16 residues. Germline lookup yields CDR1 MGHRA and CDR2 YSYEKL. The chain's CDR3 is CASSQGSTRPLSEQYF. Written as DNA, the CDR3 is TGCGCCAGCAGCCAAGGGTCCACCCGCCCGCTCAGCGAGCAGTACTTC.

CDR3 in amino acids: CASSLSSGSGFEQFF. The CDR3 DNA reads TGTGCCAGCAGTTTAAGTAGCGGGAGTGGTTTTGAGCAGTTCTTC. The V and J genes are TRBV27 and TRBJ2-1; TRBD2 matches at 9 bases. CDR1 and CDR2 (germline): MNHEY, SMNVEV (reference sequence). This CDR3 comprises 15 residues. V lost 2 bases to trimming and J lost 9 bases; unmatched junction nucleotides: 8.

The V and J genes are TRBV7-2 and TRBJ2-7; 7 bases fit TRBD1. This CDR3 has 16 residues. With 5 bases clipped from V and 3 bases from J, the junction kept 13 bases outside the gene matches. Germline values: CDR1 SGHTA, CDR2 FQGNSA. In DNA form, the CDR3 reads TGTGCCAGCAGCCTCCTCCCCCCGGGACAGTACTACGAGCAGTACTTC. This translates into CASSLLPPGQYYEQYF.

The chain combines TRBV28 with TRBJ1-2, with TRBD1 matching over 12 bases. Germline-derived CDR1 and CDR2 are MDHEN and SYDVKM. The V and J ends lost 6 bases and 6 bases, in that order; junction bases with no gene match: 8. The length of the CDR3 is 15 residues. CDR3 in DNA: TGTGCCAGCAGCCTGGGGGACAGGGGGCCCAATGGCTACACCTTC. As protein: CASSLGDRGPNGYTF.

V is TRBV7-2 and J is TRBJ2-1; 8 nucleotides align to TRBD1. Unmatched junction bases numbered 3, after V lost 7 bases and J lost 1 base. The CDR3 is 14 residues long. CDR1 and CDR2 from the germline V gene are SGHTA and FQGNSA. CDR3: CASTRDRSYNEQFF. The CDR3 nucleotides are TGTGCCAGCACCAGGGACAGGTCCTACAATGAGCAGTTCTTC.

V gene TRBV5-4 combines with J gene TRBJ2-2; D uncertain. Germline V gene sequence: CDR1 SGHNT, CDR2 YYREEE (reference sequence). The CDR3 sequence is 14 residues long. The V and J ends lost 4 bases and 4 bases respectively, with 11 bases between them. The CDR3 sequence is CASSPSFSTGELFF. As DNA, the CDR3 is TGTGCCAGCAGCCCCTCTTTTAGCACCGGGGAGCTGTTTTTT. The full variable domain, its missing parts supplied by reference TRBV5-4 and TRBJ2-2, is ETGVTQSPTHLIKTRGQQVTLRCSSQSGHNTVSWYQQALGQGPQFIFQYYREEENGRGNFPPRFSGLQFPNYSSELNVNALELDDSALYLCASSPSFSTGELFFGEGSRLTVL.

The chain employs TRBV15 and TRBJ1-2, with D uncertain. The germline V and J ends were trimmed by 0 bases and 8 bases, with 10 bases remaining between them. The CDR3 is 13 residues long. Germline-derived CDR1 and CDR2 are LNHNV and YYDKDF (reference sequence). The CDR3 sequence is CATSREVRLGYTF. In nucleotides, the CDR3 is TGTGCCACCAGCAGAGAAGTCCGGTTGGGCTACACCTTC. The entire variable domain, with the rest obtained from reference TRBV15 and TRBJ1-2, is as follows: DAMVIQNPRYQVTQFGKPVTLSCSQTLNHNVMYWYQQKSSQAPKLLFHYYDKDFNNEADTPDNFQSRRPNTSFCFLDIRSPGLGDTAMYLCATSREVRLGYTFGSGTRLTVV.

V gene TRBV4-3 combines with J gene TRBJ2-5; a weak D match, TRBD1 (6 bases). The CDR3 spans 14 residues. The germline CDR1 and CDR2 sequences are LGHNA and YSLEER. V was trimmed by 4 bases and J by 4 bases, leaving 13 bases between them. CDR3 residues: CASSLQGWGETQYF. CDR3 in DNA: TGCGCCAGCAGCCTTCAGGGGTGGGGAGAGACCCAGTACTTC.

The rearrangement joins TRBV7-8 to TRBJ2-2; D unresolved. Trimming removed 1 base at V and 9 bases at J, with 9 bases between. Germline CDR1 and CDR2: SGHVS and FQNEAQ. The CDR3 has 13 residues. CDR3 residues: CASSLDRSRELFF. CDR3 coding DNA: TGTGCCAGCAGCTTAGATAGGAGCCGGGAGCTGTTTTTT. The full variable domain, in which reference TRBV7-8 and TRBJ2-2 provide the parts outside the CDR3, is GAGVSQSPRYKVAKRGQDVALRCDPISGHVSLFWYQQALGQGPEFLTYFQNEAQLDKSGLPSDRFFAERPEGSVSTLKIQRTQQEDSAVYLCASSLDRSRELFFGEGSRLTVL.